These T cell receptor beta chains were read from a single sample in a study of T cell responses to AZD1222 COVID-19 vaccine. TCRdb keeps only in-frame clones here, not all; method: immunoSEQ multiplex PCR. This table holds roughly 70,000 clones, under 90% found once. The sample consisted of peripheral blood, taken 28 days after the second AZD1222 dose. All receptors derive from an adult who received the AZD1222 COVID-19 vaccine. Both conserved end residues are part of each CDR3. The D gene is left open where the match is weak.

TRBD1	TRBV19	TRBJ2-5	CASSTTGAGQTQYF
NA	TRBV3-1/TRBV3-2	TRBJ2-7	CASSYDYEQYF
NA	TRBV3-1/TRBV3-2	TRBJ2-3	CASSHLGTDTQYF
NA	TRBV9	TRBJ1-3	CASSVGARVGAIYF
TRBD1	TRBV19	TRBJ2-7	CASSSIPGTAYEQYF
NA	TRBV11-2	TRBJ2-3	CASSSRGSRATDTQYF
NA	TRBV7-8	TRBJ1-3	CASSLGTRGNTIYF
NA	TRBV30	TRBJ1-3	CAWSWGGTIYF
TRBD1	TRBV5-4	TRBJ1-6	CASSSGQGVASPLHF
NA	TRBV28	TRBJ2-5	CASKPPSGRETQYF
NA	TRBV19	TRBJ1-4	CASSIARGANEKLFF
TRBD1	TRBV11-2	TRBJ2-7	CASSLPGTAYEQYF
TRBD1	TRBV6-4	TRBJ1-4	CASSDGGQPNEKLFF
TRBD1	TRBV2	TRBJ1-1	CASSLEQGGTEAFF
NA	TRBV11-2	TRBJ1-2	CASSLERGYGYTF
NA	TRBV29-1	TRBJ2-7	CSVESSFNEQYF
NA	TRBV5-8	TRBJ2-5	CASSPGTPGLETQYF
TRBD1	TRBV25-1	TRBJ1-6	CASGRQGYSPLHF
TRBD1	TRBV2	TRBJ1-3	CASTPDRENTIYF
TRBD1	TRBV19	TRBJ2-7	CASSPGTGVEQYF
NA	TRBV9	TRBJ1-2	CASSVVDETGYTF
NA	TRBV25-1	TRBJ2-2	CASSERARDTGELFF
NA	TRBV5-1	TRBJ2-7	CASSFQGSYEQYF
NA	TRBV30	TRBJ1-1	CAWRSGYTEAFF
NA	TRBV14	TRBJ2-5	CASSPRTETQYF
TRBD1	TRBV2	TRBJ2-7	CASSIPDRLYEQYF
NA	TRBV7-9	TRBJ2-5	CASSFALLGETQYF
NA	TRBV27	TRBJ1-2	CASSPDAVYGYTF
NA	TRBV7-9	TRBJ2-1	CASSLTRDPQFF
TRBD2	TRBV7-2	TRBJ2-2	CASSSGTILGELFF
NA	TRBV5-1	TRBJ1-2	CASSLAWGTYGYTF
NA	TRBV3-1/TRBV3-2	TRBJ1-4	CASSHPGLNEKLFF
NA	TRBV7-8	TRBJ2-7	CASSYRSSYEQYF
TRBD1	TRBV11-2	TRBJ2-2	CASSLATGQVTGELFF
NA	TRBV9	TRBJ2-1	CASSPRDEAPNEQFF
NA	TRBV28	TRBJ1-1	CAGGYTGQNTEAFF